This entry features one TCR beta chain sequence. Its cognate antigen has yet to be identified. Mismatch with germline at one junction end may stem from a read error. The CDR3, from cysteine to phenylalanine, totals 17 residues. The CDR3 DNA has 51 bases and is translated from base 1. CDR1 and CDR2 (SGHDT, YYEEEE) derive from the germline V gene. The Qiagen DNeasy kit was used to extract genomic DNA from unsorted PBMCs and from the negatively selected CD4+ and CD8+ fractions. TCR beta CDR3 regions were subjected to amplification by immunoSEQ multiplex PCR with primers that anneal to V and J segments. Amplification bias was minimized using a synthetic immune receptor repertoire, and residual bias was removed computationally after sequencing. The published analysis was carried out like this. Custom Python scripts were used to quantify repertoire diversity as the Shannon entropy index. Unsorted, CD4+ and CD8+ repertoires were analyzed separately, except in combined analyses where CD4+ and CD8+ sequences were merged in silico. Clonal expansion was defined as a frequency increase of at least 2-fold after treatment compared with C1D1, and clones undetected at baseline were assigned a pseudocount of 0.5. Singleton clones were defined as clones with 0 or 1 copy at C1D1, and non-singleton clones were defined as clones with 2 or more copies. By matching protein sequences in sorted samples from the same patient, clones expanded in unsorted samples were annotated as CD4+, CD8+ or unknown. Wilcoxon tests on paired samples were used to test changes in diversity from C1D1 to C4D1. Drawn from immuneACCESS, this table holds only the in-frame rearrangements with V and J called that TCRdb kept. Clones are partly lost; checked studies trace under half to an unresolved V gene and leave the rest unexplained. V and J calls and clone size are as listed in that table; D and trimming were resolved from the DNA. The sample table lists some 46,000 clones, around 80% of them with a count of one. Roughly 22% of the sample belongs to the ten largest clones.

Explained via the paper, the time point label denotes: cycle 2 day 1 (C2D1) of nivolumab. Every trial patient had relapsed after autologous stem cell transplantation, and cohorts A, B and C differed in prior brentuximab vedotin exposure. The trial cohort included 50 to 70 patients with relapsed/refractory classical Hodgkin lymphoma, and each patient had a best overall response of complete response, partial response or progressive disease. Single-agent nivolumab was administered to trial patients in the multi-cohort phase II CheckMate 205 trial. Best overall response was determined by an independent review committee according to the 2007 International Working Group response criteria. Trial PBMCs were obtained immediately prior to nivolumab initiation (C1D1) and on therapy at cycle 2 day 1 and cycle 4 day 1. After peripheral blood was drawn into 8 mL Vacutainer Cell Preparation Tubes, PBMCs were isolated by centrifugation and then cryopreserved.

The entry originates in a study of PD-1 blockade in classical Hodgkin lymphoma (dated by TCRdb to 2020 to 2021). Notes on the research overall: Nivolumab dosing was 3 mg/kg intravenously every 2 weeks, continuing until either disease progression or unacceptable toxicity. The study used CyTOF and TCR beta sequencing to define a peripheral blood immune signature of response to PD-1 blockade in classical Hodgkin lymphoma.

Results and caveats for the whole study, not just this receptor: Among trial patients, those achieving complete response had baseline diversity similar to that of newly diagnosed patients, while diversity was significantly lower in partial responders and progressors. Baseline TCR diversity was reported to be lower in newly diagnosed patients than in healthy donors and to be lower still in relapsed/refractory patients. A significant rise by C4D1 was seen in CD4+ but not CD8+ TCR diversity (p=0.0027 vs p=0.16), with the rise being most apparent in complete responders (p=0.02). Only a single clinical trial cohort was studied, and what caused the repertoire differences, possibly disease activity or prior therapy, remained undefined. Lower diversity was observed in patients in whom nivolumab was started less than 1 year after ASCT, and these patients were excluded from later analyses so that confounding by immune reconstitution would be avoided.

This receptor was obtained from a human donor with classical Hodgkin lymphoma. The rearranged segments are TRBV5-6 and TRBJ2-2, with the D call tentatively TRBD1 or TRBD2, each fitting 5 bases. The specimen was peripheral blood mononuclear cells (PBMCs), collected before the second cycle of nivolumab. CDR3 loop: CASSVVRGRLEHRGAVF. The DNA is as follows: TGTGCCAGCAGCGTGGTGAGGGGAAGGCTAGAACACCGGGGAGCTGTTTTT.